These 14 T cell receptor beta chains were sequenced from one sample in a study of long-term antiretroviral therapy in people with HIV. At survey level, the immunoSEQ assay was run in its v3.0 version. The protocol was immunoSEQ multiplex PCR, while the TCRdb copy is restricted to in-frame clones and leaves out a portion. Of some 23,000 clones listed, around three quarters are singletons. This sample comprised unsorted PBMCs, obtained 1.2 years after starting antiretroviral therapy. The source of these receptors is a woman aged 35 to 49 with HIV.

V and J are TRBV2 and TRBJ2-5, with D perhaps TRBD2 (5 bases). V was pared by 1 base and J by 8 bases, with 14 bases between. Per germline, CDR1 SNHLY and CDR2 FYNNEI. This CDR3 contains 14 residues. The CDR3 region is CASSEGPAGETQYF. The CDR3 DNA reads TGTGCCAGCAGTGAAGGCCCAGCCGGGGAAACCCAGTACTTC.

This clone was counted a few times. The chain employs TRBV7-2 and TRBJ1-6, with D unclear. The V end was cut by 0 bases, the J end by 6 bases, with 9 bases between. This CDR3 contains 15 residues. Germline V CDR1 and CDR2: SGHTA, FQGNSA. The CDR3 reads CASSLASRINSPLHF. The CDR3 DNA reads TGTGCCAGCAGCTTAGCCTCCAGGATTAATTCACCCCTCCACTTT.

This clone was detected a few times. This CDR3 is CASSLIEGAPEAFF. CDR3 nucleotide sequence: TGTGCCAGCAGCTTAATCGAGGGGGCGCCTGAAGCTTTCTTT. The genes are TRBV7-2 and TRBJ1-1, with 7 bases matching TRBD1. In germline, CDR1 is SGHTA, CDR2 FQGNSA. V was pared by 2 bases and J by 6 bases, with 6 bases of the junction left unmatched. The CDR3 length is 14 residues. Full variable domain (rest looked up from reference TRBV7-2 and TRBJ1-1): GAGVSQSPSNKVTEKGKDVELRCDPISGHTALYWYRQSLGQGLEFLIYFQGNSAPDKSGLPSDRFSAERTGGSVSTLTIQRTQQEDSAVYLCASSLIEGAPEAFFGQGTRLTVV.

Regarding this clone: Compared with germline, one end of the junction differs, possibly owing to a read error. This rearrangement joins TRBV7-9 to TRBJ1-2; tentatively, D is TRBD1 (5 bases). This CDR3 is built from 10 residues. Looked up from germline, CDR1 is SEHNR and CDR2 is FQNEAQ (reference sequence). The CDR3 loop reads CASSRDRPFF. In DNA form, the CDR3 reads TGTGCCAGCAGCAGGGACCGGCCCTTCTTC.

This clone has a handful of counts. The CDR3 nucleotides are TGTGCCAGCAGCTTAGAGAACCCCCAGGGTTCCCACTATGGCTACACCTTC. It yields the protein CASSLENPQGSHYGYTF. This sequence joins TRBV7-8 and TRBJ1-2, with a tentative D call TRBD1 (5 bases). The CDR3 has 17 amino acids. Trimming cost V 1 base and J 3 bases, with 18 bases left between them. Germline values: CDR1 SGHVS, CDR2 FQNEAQ. The entire variable domain, with the rest obtained from reference TRBV7-8 and TRBJ1-2, is as follows: GAGVSQSPRYKVAKRGQDVALRCDPISGHVSLFWYQQALGQGPEFLTYFQNEAQLDKSGLPSDRFFAERPEGSVSTLKIQRTQQEDSAVYLCASSLENPQGSHYGYTFGSGTRLTVV.

The chain is built from TRBV5-8 and TRBJ1-4, with TRBD1 matching 7 bases. Germline V gene data show CDR1 as SGHTS and CDR2 as YDEGEE. This CDR3 comprises 18 residues. V was pared by 0 bases and J by 0 bases, with 8 bases of the junction left unmatched. In DNA, the CDR3 is TGTGCCAGCAGCTTGGAAGGGACAGCCTACTCAACTAATGAAAAACTGTTTTTT. Translation: CASSLEGTAYSTNEKLFF.

This chain links TRBV19 with TRBJ1-1; no definite D call. Trimming removed 5 bases at V and 5 bases at J, with 12 bases between. CDR3 length equals 13 residues. CDR1 is LNHDA and CDR2 is SQIVND in the germline V gene (reference sequence). This chain's CDR3 is CASSLGDWTEAFF. CDR3 DNA: TGTGCCAGTAGTTTGGGTGACTGGACTGAAGCTTTCTTT.

This chain uses TRBV19 with TRBJ1-1; D not resolved. The CDR3 has 13 residues. Germline V gene data show CDR1 as LNHDA and CDR2 as SQIVND (reference sequence). Deletions cut 3 bases from V and 1 base from J, with 6 bases between. The CDR3 sequence is CASSIATNTEAFF. The CDR3 DNA reads TGTGCCAGTAGTATTGCGACGAACACTGAAGCTTTCTTT.

The chain carries TRBV28 and TRBJ2-7, with D tentatively TRBD1 or TRBD2 (5 bases each). CDR3 length: 14 residues. Trimming left V 2 bases short and J 2 bases short, with 10 bases between. Germline CDR1 is MDHEN and CDR2 is SYDVKM. CDR3 protein: CASSLEGTPYEQYF. Written as DNA, the CDR3 is TGTGCCAGCAGTTTAGAGGGGACCCCCTACGAGCAGTACTTC. Using reference TRBV28 and TRBJ2-7 for the parts outside the CDR3, the full variable domain is DVKVTQSSRYLVKRTGEKVFLECVQDMDHENMFWYRQDPGLGLRLIYFSYDVKMKEKGDIPEGYSVSREKKERFSLILESASTNQTSMYLCASSLEGTPYEQYFGPGTRLTVT.

The V and J genes are TRBV19 and TRBJ1-1; D perhaps matches TRBD1 (5 bases). The V end lost 4 bases, the J end lost 1 base, and 7 bases lay between the germline ends. The CDR3 sequence is 13 residues long. Germline V gene data show CDR1 as LNHDA and CDR2 as SQIVND (reference sequence). The CDR3 DNA follows: TGTGCCAGTAGTACGACAGAGAACACTGAAGCTTTCTTT. This gives the protein CASSTTENTEAFF.

In this sample, this clone turned up a few times. The chain employs TRBV5-1 and TRBJ1-1, with 8 positions matching TRBD1. This CDR3 contains 15 residues. Trimming removed 3 bases from V and 1 base from J; junction bases left unmatched: 5. Germline loops: CDR1 SGHRS, CDR2 YFSETQ. This CDR3 is CASSYTGTGNTEAFF. The CDR3 DNA sequence: TGCGCCAGCAGCTATACCGGGACAGGGAACACTGAAGCTTTCTTT.

This sequence joins TRBV7-2 and TRBJ2-7; 7 positions match TRBD2. Germline lookup yields CDR1 SGHTA and CDR2 FQGNSA. CDR3 length: 15 amino acids. The J segment lost 2 bases and the V segment lost 1 base, leaving 5 bases of the junction unmatched. CDR3 DNA sequence: TGTGCCAGCAGCTTAGAATGGGGGGGACCCTACGAGCAGTACTTC. It is translated as CASSLEWGGPYEQYF.

This clone was counted a single time. The V and J genes are TRBV19 and TRBJ2-4; D is possibly TRBD1 (6 bases). Trimming removed 5 bases at V and 3 bases at J, with 14 bases between. This CDR3 is 15 amino acids long. Germline values: CDR1 LNHDA, CDR2 SQIVND (reference sequence). The CDR3 region is CASSGGTRGKNIQYF. The CDR3 DNA reads as TGTGCCAGTAGTGGGGGTACCAGGGGCAAAAACATTCAGTACTTC. Complete variable domain (other parts from reference TRBV19 and TRBJ2-4): DGGITQSPKYLFRKEGQNVTLSCEQNLNHDAMYWYRQDPGQGLRLIYYSQIVNDFQKGDIAEGYSVSREKKESFPLTVTSAQKNPTAFYLCASSGGTRGKNIQYFGAGTRLSVL.

The genes are TRBV7-9 and TRBJ2-5; TRBD1 agrees at 8 bases. The germline V gene encodes CDR1 SEHNR and CDR2 FQNEAQ (reference sequence). The CDR3 is 14 amino acids. Trimming took 3 bases from V and 4 from J; bases not matched to a gene: 4. The DNA of the CDR3 is TGTGCCAGCAGCTTTACAGGGGGAACAGAGACCCAGTACTTC. This encodes CASSFTGGTETQYF.